This T cell receptor (beta chain) is drawn from a study of beta chain features in type 1 diabetes. Broader study findings: Equally in patients and controls, PCR might preferentially amplify shorter templates.

V lost 5 bases and J lost 7; bases outside the gene matches: 4. This CDR3 contains 12 residues. Germline CDR1 is MDHEN and CDR2 is SYDVKM. Comment on this clone: Its cognate antigen is unknown.

What was sequenced were expressed TCRB transcripts, since all of the isolated RNA had been reverse transcribed. The data were produced by immunoSEQ multiplex PCR, yet TCRdb's version contains in-frame clones alone and is incomplete. This table has about 320,000 clones, 13% to 15% appearing once. This chain connects TRBV28 to TRBJ2-7; TRBD1 matches 8 bases. The sequence came from a man aged 25 to 45 in good health. The sample consisted of central memory CD4+ T cells from blood. CDR3 nucleotide sequence: TGTGCCAGCAGTCGGACAGGGAGGGAGCAGTACGTC. This codes for CASSRTGREQYV.